This section outlines one T cell receptor beta chain sequence together with its context. Its antigen is currently unknown. This record belongs to a study of PD-1 blockade in classical Hodgkin lymphoma. Overall study results and limits: CD4+ but not CD8+ TCR diversity rose significantly by C4D1.

Every patient experienced relapse after autologous stem cell transplantation, and brentuximab vedotin exposure varied. Trimming stripped 6 bases from V and 2 bases from J, with 19 bases between. The germline CDR1 and CDR2 sequences are SNHLY and FYNNEI. This CDR3 has 16 residues. TCRdb's copy holds only in-frame clones and misses some; the assay was immunoSEQ multiplex PCR. The top ten clones hold approximately 26% of a sample with over 14,000 clones, around 82% of them seen once. The genes are TRBV2 and TRBJ1-1; D ambiguous. This clonotype was sampled from a human donor with classical Hodgkin lymphoma. This specimen consisted of peripheral blood mononuclear cells (PBMCs), obtained before the second cycle of nivolumab. CDR3 loop: CASSGRHQSPNTEAFF. For the CDR3, the DNA is TGTGCCAGCAGCGGCCGTCATCAATCACCCAACACTGAAGCTTTCTTT. Variable domain in full (rest from reference TRBV2 and TRBJ1-1): EPEVTQTPSHQVTQMGQEVILRCVPISNHLYFYWYRQILGQKVEFLVSFYNNEISEKSEIFDDQFSVERPDGSNFTLKIRSTKLEDSAMYFCASSGRHQSPNTEAFFGQGTRLTVV.